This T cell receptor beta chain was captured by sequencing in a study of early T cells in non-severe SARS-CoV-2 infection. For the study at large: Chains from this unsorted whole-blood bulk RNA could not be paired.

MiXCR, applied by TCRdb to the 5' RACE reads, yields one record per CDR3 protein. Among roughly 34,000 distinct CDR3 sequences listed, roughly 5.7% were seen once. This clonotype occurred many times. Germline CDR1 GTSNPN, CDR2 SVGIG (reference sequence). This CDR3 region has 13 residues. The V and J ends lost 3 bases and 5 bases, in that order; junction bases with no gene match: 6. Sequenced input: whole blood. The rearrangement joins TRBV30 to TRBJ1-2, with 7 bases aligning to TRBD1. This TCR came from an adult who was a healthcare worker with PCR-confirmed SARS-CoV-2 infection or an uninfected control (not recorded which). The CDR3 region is CAWRQGSVYGYTF. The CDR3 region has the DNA TGTGCCTGGAGACAGGGGAGCGTATATGGCTACACCTTC.